Listed below are T cell receptor beta chains from one sample, sequenced in a study of blood T cells in healthy people across ages. Via MiXCR, TCRdb re-called the 5' RACE reads, giving one row per CDR3 protein. The sample holds roughly 1,000,000 distinct CDR3 sequences; about 23% are singletons and the top ten take less than 0.85%. The sample was also linked to a second study, of T cells of mothers and their children.

The material sequenced was blood. Receptors originate from a girl aged 2 to 10 in good health. Both conserved end residues are part of each CDR3. D genes are given only for firm matches. Clone size is given for some rows only: seen once, a few or many times, or a class if the clone is expanded.

d_gene	abundance	v_gene	j_gene	CDR3nt	CDR3aa
-	-	TRBV6-1	TRBJ2-7	TGTGCCAGCTTGGAGGCCTACGAGCAGTACTTC	CASLEAYEQYF
TRBD1	few	TRBV12-3/TRBV12-4	TRBJ2-5	TGTGCCAGCAGTTCTGACGACAGGGGGCGTAAGACCCAGTACTTC	CASSSDDRGRKTQYF
TRBD2	few	TRBV4-3	TRBJ2-3	TGCGCCAGCAGCCAAGGGGGCGGGGGGGCATCAGATACGCAGTATTTT	CASSQGGGGASDTQYF
-	-	TRBV20-1	TRBJ2-7	TGCAGTGCTAGGGGCGGTCTCTACGAGCAGTACTTC	CSARGGLYEQYF
TRBD1	-	TRBV6-1	TRBJ2-4	TGTGCCAGCAGTGACCGGGACAGCATAAACATTCAGTACTTC	CASSDRDSINIQYF
-	few	TRBV3-1	TRBJ2-5	TGTGCCAGCAGCCAAGGCGTCCGGGGGACCCAAGAGACCCAGTACTTC	CASSQGVRGTQETQYF
TRBD2	few	TRBV12-3/TRBV12-4	TRBJ2-1	TGTGCCAGCACCGTGGGGGGACTAGTCCATAATGAGCAGTTCTTC	CASTVGGLVHNEQFF
-	few	TRBV19	TRBJ2-7	TGTGCCAGCCAGGGGTTAATCGACGAGCAGTACTTC	CASQGLIDEQYF
-	-	TRBV25-1	TRBJ1-2	TGCCGGGGCCGGGCCTATGGCTACACCTTC	CRGRAYGYTF
TRBD2	-	TRBV6-2/TRBV6-3	TRBJ2-5	TGTGCCAGCATAGGTCCCGGTAGCGGGGGGGAAAATCTCGAGACCCAGTACTTC	CASIGPGSGGENLETQYF
TRBD2	-	TRBV6-5	TRBJ2-7	TGTGCCAGCAGTCCTGGGGGGGTGAGGTCCGAGCAGTACTTC	CASSPGGVRSEQYF
-	once	TRBV14	TRBJ2-3	TGTGCCAGCAGCCAAGGGGACGGCAGAATTTGGGATACGCAGTATTTT	CASSQGDGRIWDTQYF
TRBD1	few	TRBV19	TRBJ1-1	TGTGCCACCACGGTTATTACAGGGGACACTGAAGCTTTCTTT	CATTVITGDTEAFF
TRBD1	few	TRBV12-3/TRBV12-4	TRBJ2-1	TGTGCCAGCAGTTTCGGGACAGGGCCCTACAATGAGCAGTTCTTC	CASSFGTGPYNEQFF
TRBD1	-	TRBV4-1	TRBJ1-2	TGCGCCAGCAGCTCCCCGGACAGGGACGGCTACACCTTC	CASSSPDRDGYTF
-	-	TRBV20-1	TRBJ2-1	TGCAGTGCTCACATGAGGACCAACAATGAGCAGTTCTTC	CSAHMRTNNEQFF
-	-	TRBV29-1	TRBJ2-7	TGCAGCGTTGTGGTGAACCGGGACACCTACGAGCAGTACTTC	CSVVVNRDTYEQYF
TRBD1	-	TRBV9	TRBJ1-2	TGTGCCAGCAGCGTCCACGTCGATATCTCAGGGGGTTTTAGTAACTATGGCTACACCTTC	CASSVHVDISGGFSNYGYTF
TRBD2	-	TRBV12-3/TRBV12-4	TRBJ2-3	TGTGCCAGCAGCCTGCAAAATGTAGCGGGAGTAGATACGGAGTATTTT	CASSLQNVAGVDTEYF
-	-	TRBV9	TRBJ2-2	TGTGCCAGCAGCCCCGATTGGGCAGGGTCTCTTATGTGGACCGGGGAGCTGTTTTTT	CASSPDWAGSLMWTGELFF
-	-	TRBV4-3	TRBJ1-1	TGCGCCAGCAGCGCTGTCCGGCAGGGAGAAGCTTTCTTT	CASSAVRQGEAFF
TRBD2	-	TRBV14	TRBJ2-1	TGTGCCAGCAGCCAAGATCTGTTAGCGGGAGGGCCACAGTTCTTC	CASSQDLLAGGPQFF